Listed here are 29 T cell receptor beta chains from one sample, sequenced in a study of early T cells in non-severe SARS-CoV-2 infection. TCRdb recomputed calls from the 5' RACE reads with MiXCR, one row per CDR3 protein. The data hold some 49,000 distinct CDR3 sequences, with 12% observed a single time. Sequencing input: whole blood. The receptors stem from an adult who was a healthcare worker with PCR-confirmed SARS-CoV-2 infection or an uninfected control (not recorded which).

This clonotype was counted between two and nine times. The V and J genes are TRBV29-1 and TRBJ1-2; D might be TRBD1 (6 bases). V shed 1 base and J shed 7 bases, with 10 bases lying between them. The CDR3 runs 12 residues. CDR1 is SQVTM, CDR2 ANQGSEA, per germline. CDR3 DNA: TGCAGCGTTGAAGGGGTACAGGGTGGCTACACCTTC. It translates to CSVEGVQGGYTF.

The rearrangement joins TRBV29-1 to TRBJ2-2; D is undetermined. Trimming shortened V by 6 bases and J by 6 bases, and 17 bases separated the two germline ends. Germline CDR1 and CDR2: SQVTM and ANQGSEA. The CDR3 consists of 14 residues. CDR3 protein: CSVLGSEPAGELFF. DNA of the CDR3: TGCAGCGTCCTCGGAAGTGAGCCTGCCGGGGAGCTGTTTTTT.

This clonotype was counted many times. V and J are TRBV27 and TRBJ2-7; tentatively, D is TRBD2 (6 bases). With 0 bases removed from V and 4 bases from J, the gap between germline ends came to 10 bases. The CDR3 has 14 residues. The germline V gene encodes CDR1 MNHEY and CDR2 SMNVEV (reference sequence). The CDR3 coding sequence is TGTGCCAGCAGTTTATCGATTGCGGGATACGAGCAGTACTTC. It translates to CASSLSIAGYEQYF.

This clonotype showed up just a few times. The rearrangement joins TRBV27 to TRBJ2-2; D perhaps matches TRBD1 (5 bases). Germline CDR1 and CDR2: MNHEY and SMNVEV (reference sequence). The CDR3 spans 15 residues. V dropped 6 bases and J dropped 1 base, with 12 bases sitting between them. CDR3 DNA sequence: TGTGCCAGCAGAACCTTGGACAAGAACACCGGGGAGCTGTTTTTT. Residues: CASRTLDKNTGELFF.

The table lists this clonotype with many counts. V usage is TRBV9 and J usage is TRBJ2-3; D not certain. In germline, CDR1 is SGDLS, CDR2 YYNGEE. The ends were cut back, 5 bases at V and 6 bases at J, with 16 bases in the middle. This CDR3 is 14 amino acids long. CDR3 region: CASSALSMGDTQYF. The CDR3 DNA is TGTGCCAGCAGTGCCCTGAGTATGGGGGATACGCAGTATTTT. The complete variable domain, with remaining parts taken from reference TRBV9 and TRBJ2-3, reads DSGVTQTPKHLITATGQRVTLRCSPRSGDLSVYWYQQSLDQGLQFLIQYYNGEERAKGNILERFSAQQFPDLHSELNLSSLELGDSALYFCASSALSMGDTQYFGPGTRLTVL.

This clonotype was detected a few times. The rearrangement joins TRBV14 to TRBJ2-7; no clear D gene. The CDR3 runs 12 residues. The V end lost 4 bases, the J end lost 7 bases, and 11 bases lay between the germline ends. CDR1 is SGHDN and CDR2 is FVKESK in the germline V gene. CDR3 in amino acids: CASSLTAGEQYF. DNA of the CDR3: TGTGCCAGCAGCCTGACGGCCGGGGAGCAGTACTTC.

The CDR3 DNA reads TGTGCCAGCAGCGCCGGGACTAGCGGGGGGACCTCCCCAGAGACCCAGTACTTC. Protein: CASSAGTSGGTSPETQYF. This sequence joins TRBV9 and TRBJ2-5; TRBD2 agrees at 15 bases. Trimming cost V 3 bases and J 4 bases; bases outside gene matches: 10. This CDR3 is 18 amino acids long. Looked up from germline, CDR1 is SGDLS and CDR2 is YYNGEE.

This clonotype was picked up a small number of times. The gene calls are TRBV20-1 and TRBJ1-5, with D unclear. The CDR3 runs 16 residues. Germline CDR1 DFQATT, CDR2 SNEGSKA (reference sequence). V lost 0 bases and J lost 4, with 16 bases in between. CDR3 coding DNA: TGCAGTGCTAGAGATCCGTTTTTAGCTGGGAATCAGCCCCAGCATTTT. This gives the protein CSARDPFLAGNQPQHF.

This clonotype came up many times. The chain links TRBV6-4 to TRBJ1-2; possible D gene TRBD1, 6 bases. Germline values: CDR1 MRHNA, CDR2 SNTAGT. The CDR3 has 15 residues. V was pared by 7 bases and J by 4 bases, with 19 bases between. The CDR3 is CASNRRPGASYGYTF. CDR3 in DNA: TGTGCCAGCAACAGAAGACCGGGGGCGTCCTATGGCTACACCTTC.

The chain joins TRBV7-9 to TRBJ2-2, with D perhaps TRBD1 or TRBD2 (5 bases each). This CDR3 spans 14 amino acids. CDR1 and CDR2 from the germline V gene are SEHNR and FQNEAQ (reference sequence). V dropped 0 bases and J dropped 5 bases, with 7 bases sitting between them. CDR3 coding DNA: TGTGCCAGCAGCTTAGCGGGACGGACCGGGGAGCTGTTTTTT. Encoded protein: CASSLAGRTGELFF.

In its sample, this clonotype was seen many times. This chain uses TRBV12-3 or TRBV12-4 with TRBJ2-7; 7 nucleotides line up with TRBD1. The CDR3 contains 14 residues. With V trimmed by 3 bases and J by 4 bases, 6 bases remained unmatched. CDR3 sequence reads: CASSLHRGKYEQYF. CDR3 sequence (DNA): TGTGCCAGCAGTTTGCACAGGGGAAAGTACGAGCAGTACTTC.

The V gene is TRBV15, the J gene TRBJ1-6; possible D gene TRBD1, 5 bases. The CDR3 loop spans 14 amino acids. Trimming stripped 7 bases from V and 10 bases from J, with 17 bases between. CDR1 is LNHNV and CDR2 is YYDKDF in the germline V gene (reference sequence). The CDR3 DNA sequence: TGTGCCACCAACCCGGGGAGGGGAGAATCACCCCTCCACTTT. Its protein product is CATNPGRGESPLHF.

This clonotype was recorded only once. For the CDR3, the DNA is TGTGCCAGCAGCTTCGGGACGGTCTCCTACGAGCAGTACTTC. Translating it yields CASSFGTVSYEQYF. The chain uses TRBV9 and TRBJ2-7; D is possibly TRBD1 or TRBD2 (5 bases each). Germline V gene data show CDR1 as SGDLS and CDR2 as YYNGEE. Trimming removed 4 bases from V and 0 bases from J, with 11 bases in between. The CDR3 is made up of 14 amino acids. The entire variable domain, with the rest obtained from reference TRBV9 and TRBJ2-7, is as follows: DSGVTQTPKHLITATGQRVTLRCSPRSGDLSVYWYQQSLDQGLQFLIQYYNGEERAKGNILERFSAQQFPDLHSELNLSSLELGDSALYFCASSFGTVSYEQYFGPGTRLTVT.

This clonotype occurred many times. The chain combines TRBV16 with TRBJ1-6; the D gene is possibly TRBD1 (5 bases). Germline values: CDR1 KGHSY, CDR2 FQNENV. The germline V and J ends were trimmed by 3 bases and 9 bases, with 18 bases remaining between them. The CDR3 is 16 amino acids. CDR3: CASSQAGAFLGSPLHF. The CDR3, as DNA: TGTGCCAGCAGCCAGGCCGGGGCCTTTTTGGGTTCACCCCTCCACTTT.

In its sample, this clonotype was seen a few times. The chain employs TRBV5-1 and TRBJ1-1, with a possible D match to TRBD1 (6 bases). Per the germline V gene, CDR1 is SGHRS and CDR2 is YFSETQ. The CDR3 consists of 14 residues. Trimming took off 3 bases at V and 2 bases at J, with 11 bases between the two ends. The CDR3 is CASSSWTVNTEAFF. CDR3 bases: TGCGCCAGCAGCTCCTGGACAGTTAACACTGAAGCTTTCTTT.

This clonotype was seen ten or more times. This rearrangement joins TRBV7-2 to TRBJ2-2, with D tentatively TRBD1 (6 bases). Germline values: CDR1 SGHTA, CDR2 FQGNSA. V lost 8 bases, J lost 2 bases, and 21 bases lay in between. CDR3 size: 17 residues. The CDR3 spells CASATPPRGHNTGELFF. CDR3 coding DNA: TGTGCCAGCGCCACCCCCCCCCGGGGACATAACACCGGGGAGCTGTTTTTT.

This clonotype was detected only a few times. The rearrangement uses TRBV12-3 or TRBV12-4 and TRBJ2-2, with 7 bases matching TRBD2. Losses at the gene ends were 5 bases for V and 0 bases for J; bases not matched to a gene: 6. This CDR3 has 16 amino acids. CDR3 DNA: TGTGCCAGCAGTCAACTAGCGCTATCGAACACCGGGGAGCTGTTTTTT. Its protein is CASSQLALSNTGELFF.

The rearrangement links TRBV29-1 to TRBJ1-3; D gene unclear. This CDR3 region has 13 residues. CDR1 is SQVTM and CDR2 is ANQGSEA in the germline V gene. Trimming stripped 4 bases from V and 2 bases from J, with 9 bases between. The CDR3 coding sequence is TGCAGCGTTGCGTCTGGGGCTGGAAACACCATATATTTT. Translation gives CSVASGAGNTIYF.

This clonotype counts as medium-sized. The chain has TRBV20-1 and TRBJ1-5; 7 nucleotides match TRBD1. V dropped 0 bases and J dropped 7; count of bases not matched to a gene: 9. This CDR3 has 15 amino acids. CDR1 is DFQATT, CDR2 SNEGSKA, per germline (reference sequence). The CDR3 protein is CSARDRKGGGQPQHF. The CDR3 coding sequence is TGCAGTGCTAGAGATCGGAAAGGAGGGGGCCAGCCCCAGCATTTT.

V usage is TRBV29-1 and J usage is TRBJ2-7; possible D gene TRBD2, 7 bases. From germline, CDR1 is SQVTM and CDR2 ANQGSEA. V was shortened by 6 bases and J by 2 bases, with 11 bases between the two germline ends. CDR3 length: 12 residues. This chain's CDR3 is CSVRGGPYEQYF. DNA of the CDR3: TGCAGCGTCCGCGGGGGCCCCTACGAGCAGTACTTC.

There are a few counts of this clonotype. The chain employs TRBV9 and TRBJ2-3, with 11 bases lining up with TRBD2. This CDR3 has 15 residues. CDR1 and CDR2 (germline): SGDLS, YYNGEE. Trimming at V came to 2 bases and at J to 3 bases, leaving 2 bases not matched to a gene. For the CDR3, the DNA is TGTGCCAGCAGCGTTGGGACTAGCGGTACAGATACGCAGTATTTT. Its protein product is CASSVGTSGTDTQYF. Full variable domain (outside the CDR3, taken from reference TRBV9 and TRBJ2-3): DSGVTQTPKHLITATGQRVTLRCSPRSGDLSVYWYQQSLDQGLQFLIQYYNGEERAKGNILERFSAQQFPDLHSELNLSSLELGDSALYFCASSVGTSGTDTQYFGPGTRLTVL.

This clonotype was observed a few times. The rearrangement uses TRBV2 and TRBJ2-7; TRBD2 might be the D (6 bases). The V gene's germline CDR1 is SNHLY and CDR2 FYNNEI. The CDR3 runs 16 residues. V was shortened by 7 bases and J by 4 bases, with 23 bases between the two germline ends. This CDR3 reads CASTPPGSSGRYEQYF. CDR3 DNA: TGTGCCAGCACCCCCCCGGGGTCCTCGGGGAGGTACGAGCAGTACTTC.

The table lists this clonotype with many counts. The chain combines TRBV6-2 or TRBV6-3 with TRBJ1-1, with a weak D call TRBD1 (5 bases). The V end was cut by 6 bases, the J end by 5 bases, with 16 bases between. The germline V gene has CDR1 MNHEY and CDR2 SVGEGT. There are 14 residues in the CDR3. The DNA for the CDR3 is TGTGCCAGCAGGTTCTCCGGGACGGGAACTGAAGCTTTCTTT. Encoded protein: CASRFSGTGTEAFF.

In this sample, this clonotype turned up many times. This chain connects TRBV7-8 to TRBJ1-4; D remains unclear. The length of the CDR3 is 15 residues. Trimming cost V 2 bases and J 6 bases, with 13 bases left between them. The germline CDR1 and CDR2 sequences are SGHVS and FQNEAQ. The CDR3 DNA reads TGTGCCAGCAGCTTATTTGGTGGTGTGGATGAAAAACTGTTTTTT. Encoded protein: CASSLFGGVDEKLFF.

This clonotype was detected many times. This rearrangement joins TRBV7-8 to TRBJ1-5, with unresolved D. Germline CDR1 and CDR2: SGHVS and FQNEAQ. This CDR3 region has 14 residues. V was clipped by 1 base and J by 0 bases, with 4 bases between them. CDR3 nucleotide sequence: TGTGCCAGCAGCTTAGTTAATAGCAATCAGCCCCAGCATTTT. It yields the protein CASSLVNSNQPQHF.

This clonotype appeared a few times. The rearrangement uses TRBV2 and TRBJ2-7; weak D call: TRBD1 (6 bases). Germline CDR1 SNHLY, CDR2 FYNNEI. This CDR3 is 12 amino acids long. The germline V and J ends were trimmed by 6 bases and 3 bases, with 9 bases remaining between them. The CDR3 coding sequence is TGTGCCAGCAGCCTACAGGGCTACGAGCAGTACTTC. This gives the protein CASSLQGYEQYF.

This clonotype was observed at least ten times. The V call is TRBV29-1, the J call TRBJ2-5; D remains unclear. Germline CDR1 is SQVTM and CDR2 is ANQGSEA. The V end was cut by 7 bases, the J end by 2 bases, with 11 bases between. CDR3 length: 12 amino acids. CDR3 sequence reads: CSAAGRQETQYF. The CDR3 DNA sequence: TGCAGCGCCGCCGGCCGGCAAGAGACCCAGTACTTC.

This clonotype was detected ten times or more. The chain employs TRBV29-1 and TRBJ1-2, with D uncertain. The CDR3 is made up of 15 amino acids. Trimming cost V 3 bases and J 5 bases, with 19 bases left between them. Germline values: CDR1 SQVTM, CDR2 ANQGSEA. CDR3 nucleotide sequence: TGCAGCGTTGAGGCGGCGGAGATGTTTGCTTATGGCTACACCTTC. Translating gives CSVEAAEMFAYGYTF.

This clonotype showed up just a few times. The genes are TRBV29-1 and TRBJ2-2, with D perhaps TRBD1 (6 bases). This CDR3 is 16 amino acids long. V was clipped by 0 bases and J by 2 bases, with 13 bases between them. Germline V gene data show CDR1 as SQVTM and CDR2 as ANQGSEA. The CDR3 is CSVEDPQGQNTGELFF. For the CDR3, the DNA is TGCAGCGTTGAAGATCCGCAGGGGCAAAACACCGGGGAGCTGTTTTTT.